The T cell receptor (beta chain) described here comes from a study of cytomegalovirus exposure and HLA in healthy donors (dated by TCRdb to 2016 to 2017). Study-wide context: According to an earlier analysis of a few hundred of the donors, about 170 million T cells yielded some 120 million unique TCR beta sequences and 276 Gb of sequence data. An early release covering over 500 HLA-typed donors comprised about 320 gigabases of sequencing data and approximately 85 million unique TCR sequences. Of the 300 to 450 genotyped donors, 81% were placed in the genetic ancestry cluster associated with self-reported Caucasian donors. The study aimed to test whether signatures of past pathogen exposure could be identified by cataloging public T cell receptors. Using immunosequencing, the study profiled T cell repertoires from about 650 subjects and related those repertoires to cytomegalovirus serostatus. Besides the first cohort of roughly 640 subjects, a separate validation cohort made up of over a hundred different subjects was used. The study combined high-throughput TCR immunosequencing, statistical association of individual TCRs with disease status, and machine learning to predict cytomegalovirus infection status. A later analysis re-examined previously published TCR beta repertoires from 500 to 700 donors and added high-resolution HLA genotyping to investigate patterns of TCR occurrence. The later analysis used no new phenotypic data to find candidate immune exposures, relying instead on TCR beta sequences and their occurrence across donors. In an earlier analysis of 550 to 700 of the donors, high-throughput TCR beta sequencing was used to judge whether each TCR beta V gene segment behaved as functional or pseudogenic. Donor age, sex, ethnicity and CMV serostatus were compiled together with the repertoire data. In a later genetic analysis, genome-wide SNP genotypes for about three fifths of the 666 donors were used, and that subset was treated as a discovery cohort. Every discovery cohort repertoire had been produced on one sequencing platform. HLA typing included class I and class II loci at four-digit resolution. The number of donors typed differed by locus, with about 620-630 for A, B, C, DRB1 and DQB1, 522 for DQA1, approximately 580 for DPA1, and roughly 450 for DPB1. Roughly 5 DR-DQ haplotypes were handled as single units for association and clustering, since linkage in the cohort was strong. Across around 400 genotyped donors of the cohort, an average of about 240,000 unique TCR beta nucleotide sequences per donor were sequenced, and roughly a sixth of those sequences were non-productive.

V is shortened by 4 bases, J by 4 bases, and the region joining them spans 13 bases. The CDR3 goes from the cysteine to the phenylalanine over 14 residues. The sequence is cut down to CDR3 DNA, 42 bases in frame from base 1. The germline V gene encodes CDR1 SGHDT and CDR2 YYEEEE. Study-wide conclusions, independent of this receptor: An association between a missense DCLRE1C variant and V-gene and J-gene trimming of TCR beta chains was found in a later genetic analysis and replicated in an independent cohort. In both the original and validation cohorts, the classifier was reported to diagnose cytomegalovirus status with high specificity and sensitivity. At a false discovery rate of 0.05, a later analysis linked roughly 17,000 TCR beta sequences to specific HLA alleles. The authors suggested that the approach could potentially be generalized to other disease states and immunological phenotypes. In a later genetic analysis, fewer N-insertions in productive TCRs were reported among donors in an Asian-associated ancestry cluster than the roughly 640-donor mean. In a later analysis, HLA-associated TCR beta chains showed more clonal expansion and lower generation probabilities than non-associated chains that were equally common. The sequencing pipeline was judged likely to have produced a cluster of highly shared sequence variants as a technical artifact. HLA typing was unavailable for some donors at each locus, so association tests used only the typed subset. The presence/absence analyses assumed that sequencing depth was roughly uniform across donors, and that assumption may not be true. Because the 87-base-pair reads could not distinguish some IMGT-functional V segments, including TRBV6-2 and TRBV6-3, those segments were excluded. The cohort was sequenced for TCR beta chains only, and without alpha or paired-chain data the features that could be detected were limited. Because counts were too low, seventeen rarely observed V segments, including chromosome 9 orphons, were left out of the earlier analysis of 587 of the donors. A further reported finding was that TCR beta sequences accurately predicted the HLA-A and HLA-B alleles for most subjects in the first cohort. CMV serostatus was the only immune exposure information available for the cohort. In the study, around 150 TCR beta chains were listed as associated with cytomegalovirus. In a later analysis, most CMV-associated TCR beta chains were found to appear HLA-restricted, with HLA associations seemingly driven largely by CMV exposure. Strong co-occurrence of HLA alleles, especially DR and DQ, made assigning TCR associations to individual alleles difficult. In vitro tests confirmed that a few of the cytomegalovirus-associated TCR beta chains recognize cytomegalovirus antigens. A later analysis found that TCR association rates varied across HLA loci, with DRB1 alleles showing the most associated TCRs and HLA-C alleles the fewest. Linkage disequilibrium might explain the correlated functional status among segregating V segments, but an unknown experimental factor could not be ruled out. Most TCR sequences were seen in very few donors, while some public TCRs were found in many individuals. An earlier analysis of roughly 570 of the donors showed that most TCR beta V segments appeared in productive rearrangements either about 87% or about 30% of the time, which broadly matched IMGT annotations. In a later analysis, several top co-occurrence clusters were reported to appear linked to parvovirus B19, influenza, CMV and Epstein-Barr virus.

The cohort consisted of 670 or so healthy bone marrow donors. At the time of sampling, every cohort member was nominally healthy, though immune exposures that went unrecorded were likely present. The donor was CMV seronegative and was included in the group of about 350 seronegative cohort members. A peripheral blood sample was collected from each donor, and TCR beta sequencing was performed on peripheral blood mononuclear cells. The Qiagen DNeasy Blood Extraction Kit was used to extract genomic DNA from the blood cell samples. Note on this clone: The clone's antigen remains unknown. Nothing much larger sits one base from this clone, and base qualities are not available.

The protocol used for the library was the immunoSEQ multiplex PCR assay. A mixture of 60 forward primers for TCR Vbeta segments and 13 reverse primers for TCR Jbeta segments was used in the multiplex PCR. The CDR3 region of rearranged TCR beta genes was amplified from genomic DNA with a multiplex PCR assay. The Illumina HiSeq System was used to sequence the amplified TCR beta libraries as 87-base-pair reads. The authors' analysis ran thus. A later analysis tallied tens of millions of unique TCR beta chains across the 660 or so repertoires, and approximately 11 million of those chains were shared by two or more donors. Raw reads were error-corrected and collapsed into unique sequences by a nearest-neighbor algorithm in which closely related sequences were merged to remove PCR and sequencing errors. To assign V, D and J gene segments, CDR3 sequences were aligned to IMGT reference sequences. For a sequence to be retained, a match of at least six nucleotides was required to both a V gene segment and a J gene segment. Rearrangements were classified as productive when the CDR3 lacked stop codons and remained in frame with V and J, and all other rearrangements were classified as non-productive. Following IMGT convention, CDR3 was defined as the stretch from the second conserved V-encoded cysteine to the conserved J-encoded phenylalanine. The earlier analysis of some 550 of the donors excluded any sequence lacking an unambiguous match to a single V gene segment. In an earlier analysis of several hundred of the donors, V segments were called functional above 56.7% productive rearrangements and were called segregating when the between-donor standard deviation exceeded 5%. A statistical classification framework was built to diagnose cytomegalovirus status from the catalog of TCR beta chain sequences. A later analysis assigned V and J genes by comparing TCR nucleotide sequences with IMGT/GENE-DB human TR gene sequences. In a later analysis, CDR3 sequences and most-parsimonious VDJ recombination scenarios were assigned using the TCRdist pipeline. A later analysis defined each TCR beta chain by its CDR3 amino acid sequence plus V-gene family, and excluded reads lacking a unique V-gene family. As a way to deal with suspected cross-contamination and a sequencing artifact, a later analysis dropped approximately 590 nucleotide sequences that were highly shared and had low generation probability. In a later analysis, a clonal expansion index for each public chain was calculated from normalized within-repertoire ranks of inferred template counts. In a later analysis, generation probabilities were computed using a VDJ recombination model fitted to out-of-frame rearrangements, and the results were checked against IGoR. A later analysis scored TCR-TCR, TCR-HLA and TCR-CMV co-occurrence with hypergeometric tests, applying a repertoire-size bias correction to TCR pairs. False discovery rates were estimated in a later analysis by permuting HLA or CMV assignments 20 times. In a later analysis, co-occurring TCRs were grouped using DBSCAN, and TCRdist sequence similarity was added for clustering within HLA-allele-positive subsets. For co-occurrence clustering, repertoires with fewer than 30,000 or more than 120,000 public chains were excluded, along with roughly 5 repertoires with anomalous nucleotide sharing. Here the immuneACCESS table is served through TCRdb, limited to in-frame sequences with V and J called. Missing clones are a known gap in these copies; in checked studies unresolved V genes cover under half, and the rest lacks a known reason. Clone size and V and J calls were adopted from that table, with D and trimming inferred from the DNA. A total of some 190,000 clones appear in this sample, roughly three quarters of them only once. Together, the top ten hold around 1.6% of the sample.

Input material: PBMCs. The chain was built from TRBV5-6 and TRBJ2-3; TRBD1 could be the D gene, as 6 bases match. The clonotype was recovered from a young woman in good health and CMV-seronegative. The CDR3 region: CASSLQGSADTQYF. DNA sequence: TGTGCCAGCAGCCTACAGGGTTCGGCAGATACGCAGTATTTT.